This T cell receptor beta chain is drawn from a study of beta chain features in type 1 diabetes. Findings of the study overall: There was no resolution here of whether HLA type influences TCRB rearrangement. Within patients, naive, central memory and Treg TCRB repertoires seemed more similar than within healthy donors. cDNA-based reads could over-represent cells with high TCR expression. Within each of all four CD4+ subsets, Type 1 diabetes patients had TCRB CDR3s that were moderately but significantly shorter.

One heparinised draw, averaging approximately 120 mL, was taken per donor. CDR1 SNHLY and CDR2 FYNNEI come from the germline V gene. Between the trimmed V and J ends, which lost 3 bases and 4 bases, there was a span of 7 bases. The CDR3 totals 13 residues. To note about this clone: The antigen is not known.

The investigators reverse transcribed all of the isolated RNA, so they sequenced expressed TCRB transcripts. The method was immunoSEQ multiplex PCR; TCRdb's version includes in-frame clones alone and lacks a portion of them. The table shows 630,000 or so clones, with about 14% occurring only once. Sequencing input: naive CD4+ T cells from blood. The chain recombines TRBV2 with TRBJ2-1, with D possibly being TRBD1 (6 bases). The receptor was derived from a man between 18 and 35 years old with type 1 diabetes. The DNA of the CDR3 is TGTGCCAGCAGTGAGGACAGTTACAATGAGCAGTTCTTC. It yields the protein CASSEDSYNEQFF.